This TCR beta chain was sequenced in a study of blood T cells in healthy people across ages (dated by TCRdb to the mid-2010s). Background on the whole study: In model experiments, template switching captured roughly one uniquely barcoded TCR beta cDNA molecule for every two T cells. To avoid experimental bias, donors of different ages were spread randomly across the sequencing lanes. To track age-related changes in TCR beta repertoire diversity, the study relied on deep sequencing normalized with unique cDNA molecular identifiers. The study analyzed two additional independent replicas of 1 million unique cDNA reads from the same blood draw for two donors, one aged 18 to 29 and one aged 80 or older. Four age groups were formed from the donors: young (average approximately 16 years), middle-aged (approximately 41), aged (roughly 56) and long-lived (approximately 80).

The donors were about 40 Caucasian individuals from Russia, aged about 6 to 95 years, who were systemically healthy. Each donor gave 9 to 10 milliliters of peripheral blood, collected into EDTA-treated Vacutainer tubes. Ficoll-Paque density-gradient centrifugation was used to isolate PBMCs, with at least 7 million per sample. Total RNA was extracted from PBMCs with Trizol reagent, with at least 6 micrograms obtained per sample. For every donor, flow cytometry on a PBMC aliquot measured the percentage of naive CD45RAhigh/CD27high T cells. Broader findings and caveats from the paper: Estimates of total diversity based on one million sequenced T cells were considered lower bounds and underestimates. The long-lived group showed more naive CD4+ T cells, fewer expanded clones and increased TCR diversity than the aged group, suggesting age selection. Bulk unsorted PBMC profiling prevented conclusive comparison of naive and antigen-experienced compartments. There was a strong correlation between observed TCR beta diversity and the percentage of naive T cells measured by flow cytometry. As age increased, observed TCR beta diversity per million T cells dropped in a roughly linear way, and a significant reduction was already evident by age 40. Because donor CMV infection status was unknown, age-related changes in expanded clonotypes were potentially confounded.

V and J are truncated by 1 base and 4 bases respectively, leaving an intervening sequence of 11 bases. The CDR3, cysteine through phenylalanine, is 14 amino acids long. This entry keeps only the CDR3 DNA: 42 bases, framed from base 1. The germline V gene (reference sequence) gives CDR1 as SEHNR and CDR2 as FQNEAQ. In the case of this clonotype: It has no known antigen specificity. Per-base quality was not reported, and no clone a single base away is much larger than it.

Library generation was performed with 5' RACE. Instrument on record: Illumina HiSeq 2500. The second PCR ran for about 6 to 12 cycles and used a J-beta primer mix along with a sample-barcoded 5' primer. A unique molecular identifier was introduced onto each TCR beta cDNA molecule by a template-switch 5' adaptor carrying 12 random nucleotides. Each sample yielded at least 2.5 million CDR3-containing paired-end reads. The Mint cDNA synthesis kit, primed by a TRBC-specific oligonucleotide, was used to synthesize first-strand cDNA from all RNA. After uracil-DNA glycosylase treatment, a first 18-cycle PCR used universal primers M1SS and BC2_uni_R on all cDNA. In the authors' own workflow: Normalization of each sample was performed by random selection of 1 million high-quality reads, each carrying a distinct molecular identifier. Reads with shared molecular identifiers were discarded instead of being binned into consensus sequences. CDR3 identification, clonotype clustering and error correction used MiTCR with a Q25 quality threshold and the strictest error-elimination algorithm. Lower-bound total TCR beta diversity was estimated with a nonparametric unseen species model using Euler transformation. Through fastp at Q25 and MiXCR, TCRdb rebuilt clones from the public reads, retaining in-frame beta chains. Records with the same CDR3 protein are collapsed into one entry carrying the most frequent genes and DNA. What appears here as the V and J calls and clone size reflects TCRdb's work, not the paper's. For this sample there are 850,000 to 1,000,000 distinct CDR3 sequences; 48% appear just once. Roughly 13% of the sample is held by the ten biggest clonotypes.

The receptor was derived from a man aged 30 to 39 in good health. The chain is made from TRBV7-9 and TRBJ2-7; the D gene identity is not certain. What was sequenced was blood. The CDR3 loop reads CASSLVIEPYEQYF. The DNA is TGTGCCAGCAGCTTAGTAATCGAGCCTTACGAGCAGTACTTC.